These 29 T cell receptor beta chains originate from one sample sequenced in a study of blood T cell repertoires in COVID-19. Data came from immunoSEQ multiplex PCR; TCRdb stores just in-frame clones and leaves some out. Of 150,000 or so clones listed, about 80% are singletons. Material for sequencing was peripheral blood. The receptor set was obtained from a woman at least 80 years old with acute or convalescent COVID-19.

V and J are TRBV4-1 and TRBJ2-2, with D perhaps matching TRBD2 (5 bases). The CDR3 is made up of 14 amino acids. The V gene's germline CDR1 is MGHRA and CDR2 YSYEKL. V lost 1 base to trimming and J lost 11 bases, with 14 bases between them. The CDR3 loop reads CASSQAPLPGELFF. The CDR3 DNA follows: TGCGCCAGCAGCCAAGCCCCTCTTCCGGGAGAGCTGTTTTTT.

CDR3 sequence reads: CASSLQGQGASSTDTQYF. The CDR3 bases are TGCGCCAGCAGCTTGCAGGGACAGGGCGCCTCTAGCACAGATACGCAGTATTTT. This chain connects TRBV5-1 to TRBJ2-3; 9 nucleotides align to TRBD1. The CDR3 contains 18 residues. Trimming at V came to 1 base and at J to 0 bases, leaving 9 bases not matched to a gene. The germline V gene has CDR1 SGHRS and CDR2 YFSETQ.

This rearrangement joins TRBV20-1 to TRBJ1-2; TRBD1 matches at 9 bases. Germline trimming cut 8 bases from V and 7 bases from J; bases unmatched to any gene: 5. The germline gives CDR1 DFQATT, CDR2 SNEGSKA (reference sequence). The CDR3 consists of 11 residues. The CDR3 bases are TGCAGTTCGGACAGGGGTGGTGGCTACACCTTC. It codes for CSSDRGGGYTF.

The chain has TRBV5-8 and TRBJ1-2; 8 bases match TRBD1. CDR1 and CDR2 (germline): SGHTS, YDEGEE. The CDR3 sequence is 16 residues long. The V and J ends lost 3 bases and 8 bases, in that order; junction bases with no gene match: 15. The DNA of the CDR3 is TGTGCCAGCAGCTCAGCCGGGAATGACAGGGGTGGAGGCTACACCTTC. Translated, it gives CASSSAGNDRGGGYTF.

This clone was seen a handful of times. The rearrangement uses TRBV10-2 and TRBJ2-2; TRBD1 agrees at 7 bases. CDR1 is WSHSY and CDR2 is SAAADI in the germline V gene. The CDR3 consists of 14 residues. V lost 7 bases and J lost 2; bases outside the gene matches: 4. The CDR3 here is CASKGQKNTGELFF. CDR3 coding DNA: TGCGCCAGCAAGGGACAGAAAAACACCGGGGAGCTGTTTTTT.

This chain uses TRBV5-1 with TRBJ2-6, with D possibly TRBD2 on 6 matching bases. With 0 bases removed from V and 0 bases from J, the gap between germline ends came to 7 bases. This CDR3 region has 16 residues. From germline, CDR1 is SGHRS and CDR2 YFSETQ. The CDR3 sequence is CASSLGRASGANVLTF. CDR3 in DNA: TGCGCCAGCAGCTTGGGGAGGGCCTCTGGGGCCAACGTCCTGACTTTC.

CDR3 protein: CASSSGRTNQPQHF. Here the CDR3 DNA reads TGTGCCAGCAGTTCCGGACGGACAAATCAGCCCCAGCATTTT. This chain connects TRBV6-2 or TRBV6-3 to TRBJ1-5; D might be TRBD1 (5 bases). The CDR3 has 14 residues. Per the germline V gene, CDR1 is MNHEY and CDR2 is SVGEGT. The V and J ends lost 4 bases and 4 bases respectively, with 11 bases between them.

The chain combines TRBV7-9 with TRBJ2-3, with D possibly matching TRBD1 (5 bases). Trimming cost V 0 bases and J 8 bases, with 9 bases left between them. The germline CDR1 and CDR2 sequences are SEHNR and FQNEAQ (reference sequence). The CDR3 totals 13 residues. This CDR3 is CASSLAGQGTQYF. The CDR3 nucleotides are TGTGCCAGCAGCTTAGCTGGGCAGGGTACGCAGTATTTT.

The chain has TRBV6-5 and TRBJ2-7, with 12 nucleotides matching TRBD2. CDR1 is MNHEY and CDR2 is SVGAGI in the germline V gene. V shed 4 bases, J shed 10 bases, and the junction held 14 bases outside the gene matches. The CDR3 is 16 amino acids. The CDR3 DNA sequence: TGTGCCAGCAGTTCCCTAGCGGGAGGGCCTGTACGGTTTCAGTACTTC. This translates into CASSSLAGGPVRFQYF.

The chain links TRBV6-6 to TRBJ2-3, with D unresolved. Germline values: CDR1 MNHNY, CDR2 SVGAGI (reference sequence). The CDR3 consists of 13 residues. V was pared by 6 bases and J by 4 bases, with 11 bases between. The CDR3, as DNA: TGTGCCAGCAGCACTCAACCCCCAGATACGCAGTATTTT. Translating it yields CASSTQPPDTQYF.

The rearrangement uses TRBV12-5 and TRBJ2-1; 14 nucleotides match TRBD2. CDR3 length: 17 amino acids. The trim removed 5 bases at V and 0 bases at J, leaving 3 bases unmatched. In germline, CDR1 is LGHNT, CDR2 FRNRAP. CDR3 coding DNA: TGTGCTAGTGGTCCCGGGACTAGCGGGAGCTCCTACAATGAGCAGTTCTTC. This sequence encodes CASGPGTSGSSYNEQFF.

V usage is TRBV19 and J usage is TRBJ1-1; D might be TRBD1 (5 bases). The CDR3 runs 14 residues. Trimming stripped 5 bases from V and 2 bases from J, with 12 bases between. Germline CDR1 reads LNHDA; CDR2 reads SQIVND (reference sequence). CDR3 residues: CASSWGTINTEAFF. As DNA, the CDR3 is TGTGCCAGTAGTTGGGGCACGATAAACACTGAAGCTTTCTTT.

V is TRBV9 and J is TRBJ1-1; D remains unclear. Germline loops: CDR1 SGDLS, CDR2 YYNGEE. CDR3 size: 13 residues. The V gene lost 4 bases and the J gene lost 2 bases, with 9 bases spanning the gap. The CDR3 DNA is TGTGCCAGCAGCCAGTTGGCTAACACTGAAGCTTTCTTT. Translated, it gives CASSQLANTEAFF.

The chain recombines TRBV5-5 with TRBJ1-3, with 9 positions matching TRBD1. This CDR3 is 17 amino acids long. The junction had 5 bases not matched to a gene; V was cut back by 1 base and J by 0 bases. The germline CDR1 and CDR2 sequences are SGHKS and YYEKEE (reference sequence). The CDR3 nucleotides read TGTGCCAGCAGCTTGTGGGGACAGGGTAACTCTGGAAACACCATATATTTT. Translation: CASSLWGQGNSGNTIYF.

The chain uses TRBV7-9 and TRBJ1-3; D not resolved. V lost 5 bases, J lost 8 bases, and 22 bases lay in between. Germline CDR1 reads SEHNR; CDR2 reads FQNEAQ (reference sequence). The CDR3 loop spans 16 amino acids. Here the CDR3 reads CASSVGTFPPGDTIYF. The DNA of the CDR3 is TGTGCCAGCAGCGTAGGTACCTTTCCTCCCGGGGACACCATATATTTT.

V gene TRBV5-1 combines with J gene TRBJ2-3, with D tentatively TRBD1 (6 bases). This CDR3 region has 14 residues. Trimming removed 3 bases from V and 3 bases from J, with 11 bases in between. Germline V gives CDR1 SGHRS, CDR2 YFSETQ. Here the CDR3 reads CASSWNRVTDTQYF. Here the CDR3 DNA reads TGCGCCAGCAGCTGGAACAGGGTGACAGATACGCAGTATTTT.

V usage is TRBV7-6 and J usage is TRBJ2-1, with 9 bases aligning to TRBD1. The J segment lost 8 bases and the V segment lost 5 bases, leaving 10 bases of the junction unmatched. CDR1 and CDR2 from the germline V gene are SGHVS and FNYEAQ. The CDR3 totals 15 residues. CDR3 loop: CASSIQGALGDEQFF. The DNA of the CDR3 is TGTGCCAGCAGCATACAGGGGGCATTGGGCGATGAGCAGTTCTTC.

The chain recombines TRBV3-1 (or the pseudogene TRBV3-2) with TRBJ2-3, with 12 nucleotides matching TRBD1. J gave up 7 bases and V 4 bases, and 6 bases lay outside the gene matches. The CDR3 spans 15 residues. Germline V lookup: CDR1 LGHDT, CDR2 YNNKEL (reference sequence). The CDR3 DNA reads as TGTGCCAGCAGCCTGGGGACAGGGGGCGCATATACGCAGTATTTT. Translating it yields CASSLGTGGAYTQYF.

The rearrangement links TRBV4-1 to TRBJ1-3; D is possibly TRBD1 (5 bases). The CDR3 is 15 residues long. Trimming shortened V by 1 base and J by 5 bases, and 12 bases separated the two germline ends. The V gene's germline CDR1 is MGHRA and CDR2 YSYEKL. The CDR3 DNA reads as TGCGCCAGCAGCCAAGCCCAGGGTGGCCGAAACACCATATATTTT. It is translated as CASSQAQGGRNTIYF.

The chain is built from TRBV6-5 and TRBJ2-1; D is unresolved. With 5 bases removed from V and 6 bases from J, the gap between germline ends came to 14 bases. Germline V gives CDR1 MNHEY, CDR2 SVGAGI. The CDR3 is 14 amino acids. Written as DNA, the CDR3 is TGTGCCAGCAGTCCAATGCACCTCGGCAATGAGCAGTTCTTC. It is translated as CASSPMHLGNEQFF.

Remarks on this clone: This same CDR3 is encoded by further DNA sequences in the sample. The CDR3 DNA reads as TGTGCCAGCAGACAATATAGCAATCAGCCCCAGCATTTT. Translation: CASRQYSNQPQHF. The gene calls are TRBV6-5 and TRBJ1-5, with no clear D. The CDR3 loop spans 13 amino acids. V lost 6 bases and J 0 bases, leaving 6 bases between the germline ends. Per germline, CDR1 MNHEY and CDR2 SVGAGI.

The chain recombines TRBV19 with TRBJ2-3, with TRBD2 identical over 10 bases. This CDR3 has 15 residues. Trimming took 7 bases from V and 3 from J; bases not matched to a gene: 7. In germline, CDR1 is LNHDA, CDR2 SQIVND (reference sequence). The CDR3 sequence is CASTPSGRATDTQYF. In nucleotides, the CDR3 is TGTGCCAGTACCCCGAGCGGGAGGGCTACAGATACGCAGTATTTT.

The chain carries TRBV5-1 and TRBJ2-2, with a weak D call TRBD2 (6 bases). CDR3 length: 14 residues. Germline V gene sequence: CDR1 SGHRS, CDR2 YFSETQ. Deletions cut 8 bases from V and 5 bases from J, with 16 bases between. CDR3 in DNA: TGCGCCAGTCATATCGGGACTCAAACCGGGGAGCTGTTTTTT. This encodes CASHIGTQTGELFF.

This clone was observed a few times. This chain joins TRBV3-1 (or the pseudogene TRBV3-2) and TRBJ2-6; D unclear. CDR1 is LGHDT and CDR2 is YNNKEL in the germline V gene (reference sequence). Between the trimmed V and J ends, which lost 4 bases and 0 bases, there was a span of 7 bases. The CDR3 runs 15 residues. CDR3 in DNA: TGTGCCAGCAGCCTCAGGCGCTCTGGGGCCAACGTCCTGACTTTC. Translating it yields CASSLRRSGANVLTF.

CDR3 sequence reads: CAWSSNLANEQFF. As DNA, the CDR3 is TGTGCCTGGAGTTCCAATTTAGCGAATGAGCAGTTCTTC. The chain employs TRBV30 and TRBJ2-1, with D maybe TRBD2 (5 bases). Trimming shortened V by 2 bases and J by 7 bases, and 12 bases separated the two germline ends. The CDR3 extends over 13 amino acids. Germline values: CDR1 GTSNPN, CDR2 SVGIG (reference sequence).

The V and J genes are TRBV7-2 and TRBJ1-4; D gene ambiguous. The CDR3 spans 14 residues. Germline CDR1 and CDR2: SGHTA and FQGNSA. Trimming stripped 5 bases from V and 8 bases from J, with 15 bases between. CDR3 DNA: TGTGCCAGCAGCGGCAGAGGATTATTGGAAAAACTGTTTTTT. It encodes CASSGRGLLEKLFF.

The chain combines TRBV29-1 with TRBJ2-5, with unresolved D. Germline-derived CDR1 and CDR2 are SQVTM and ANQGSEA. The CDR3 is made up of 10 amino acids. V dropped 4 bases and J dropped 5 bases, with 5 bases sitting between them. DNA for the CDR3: TGCAGCGTTGCTCTCGAGACCCAGTACTTC. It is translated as CSVALETQYF.

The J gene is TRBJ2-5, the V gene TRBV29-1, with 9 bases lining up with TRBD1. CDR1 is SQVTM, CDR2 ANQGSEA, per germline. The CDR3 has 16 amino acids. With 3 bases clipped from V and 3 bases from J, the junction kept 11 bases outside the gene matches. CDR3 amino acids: CSVDGTHRGQEETQYF. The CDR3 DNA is TGCAGCGTTGACGGCACCCACAGGGGGCAAGAAGAGACCCAGTACTTC.

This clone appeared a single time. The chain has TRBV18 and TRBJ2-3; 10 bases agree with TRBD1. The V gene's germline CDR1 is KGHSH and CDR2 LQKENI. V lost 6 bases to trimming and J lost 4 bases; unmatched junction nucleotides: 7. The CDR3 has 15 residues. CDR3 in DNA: TGTGCCAGCTCTCTTTGGACAGGGGGGCCAGATACGCAGTATTTT. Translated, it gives CASSLWTGGPDTQYF. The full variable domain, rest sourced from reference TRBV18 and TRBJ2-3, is NAGVMQNPRHLVRRRGQEARLRCSPMKGHSHVYWYRQLPEEGLKFMVYLQKENIIDESGMPKERFSAEFPKEGPSILRIQQVVRGDSAAYFCASSLWTGGPDTQYFGPGTRLTVL.